These 23 T cell receptor beta chains were sequenced from one sample in a study of PD-1 blockade in mismatch repair-deficient tumors. Profiled with immunoSEQ multiplex PCR; TCRdb holds only in-frame clones, not every one. The table includes fewer than 45,000 clones, more than 75% detected once. This specimen was peripheral blood, taken about 81 weeks after starting pembrolizumab. The receptors stem from an adult with mismatch repair-deficient cancer.

The chain links TRBV10-3 to TRBJ1-1, with TRBD1 identical over 8 bases. V lost 3 bases to trimming and J lost 3 bases; unmatched junction nucleotides: 9. Germline loops: CDR1 ENHRY, CDR2 SYGVKD. The CDR3 is made up of 16 amino acids. CDR3 DNA sequence: TGTGCCATCAGTGAATTTTTCAGGGGGCTGTACACTGAAGCTTTCTTT. Protein: CAISEFFRGLYTEAFF.

This clone has more than one count but fewer than ten. The chain recombines TRBV7-9 with TRBJ1-2; D remains unclear. CDR1 and CDR2 from the germline V gene are SEHNR and FQNEAQ (reference sequence). Trimming stripped 3 bases from V and 8 bases from J, with 10 bases between. The CDR3 has 12 residues. The CDR3 loop reads CASSFRALGYTF. For the CDR3, the DNA is TGTGCCAGCAGCTTTCGGGCTCTAGGCTACACCTTC.

This sequence joins TRBV10-3 and TRBJ2-1; D remains ambiguous. The CDR3 consists of 14 residues. With 8 bases removed from V and 1 base from J, the gap between germline ends came to 12 bases. Germline CDR1 reads ENHRY; CDR2 reads SYGVKD. CDR3: CAIVGDSSYNEQFF. CDR3 in DNA: TGTGCCATCGTTGGGGATTCTTCCTACAATGAGCAGTTCTTC.

The chain uses TRBV6-5 and TRBJ1-2, with TRBD1 as a possible D gene (6 bases). V gave up 4 bases and J gave up 8 bases, with 14 bases separating them. The CDR3 has 13 amino acids. CDR1 and CDR2 (germline): MNHEY, SVGAGI. The CDR3 reads CASSWRGGLGYTF. The DNA of the CDR3 is TGTGCCAGCAGTTGGAGGGGGGGACTGGGCTACACCTTC.

The rearrangement joins TRBV9 to TRBJ1-2, with a weak D call TRBD1 (5 bases). The CDR3 runs 16 residues. Trimming took off 0 bases at V and 4 bases at J, with 16 bases between the two ends. Germline V lookup: CDR1 SGDLS, CDR2 YYNGEE. The CDR3 sequence is CASSVATDAGPYGYTF. The CDR3 region has the DNA TGTGCCAGCAGCGTAGCTACGGACGCGGGACCCTATGGCTACACCTTC.

The chain combines TRBV11-3 with TRBJ1-1; weak D call: TRBD1 (6 bases). V was cut by 5 bases and J by 0 bases, with 19 bases left in between. Germline V gene data show CDR1 as SGHNT and CDR2 as YENEEA. This CDR3 contains 17 residues. The CDR3 coding sequence is TGTGCCAGCAGCCGACCATTGGACAGAGACATGAACACTGAAGCTTTCTTT. Translating gives CASSRPLDRDMNTEAFF.

The chain has TRBV28 and TRBJ1-3, with D hard to call. The germline gives CDR1 MDHEN, CDR2 SYDVKM. Deletions cut 8 bases from V and 1 base from J, with 9 bases between. This CDR3 is built from 13 residues. The DNA for the CDR3 is TGTGCCAGCTTAGACTGGTCTGGAAACACCATATATTTT. Translated, it gives CASLDWSGNTIYF.

The rearrangement links TRBV18 to TRBJ2-7, with D possibly matching TRBD1 (6 bases). Between the trimmed V and J ends, which lost 2 bases and 5 bases, there was a span of 10 bases. Looked up from germline, CDR1 is KGHSH and CDR2 is LQKENI. This CDR3 comprises 13 residues. Here the CDR3 reads CASSPNRDNEQYF. Here the CDR3 DNA reads TGTGCCAGCTCACCAAACAGGGATAACGAGCAGTACTTC.

This clone turned up a few times. The gene calls are TRBV5-6 and TRBJ2-3; D gene uncertain. The CDR3 consists of 13 residues. V was shortened by 0 bases and J by 3 bases, with 5 bases between the two germline ends. Germline lookup yields CDR1 SGHDT and CDR2 YYEEEE. CDR3 sequence reads: CASSLGRTDTQYF. CDR3 in DNA: TGTGCCAGCAGCTTGGGTAGGACAGATACGCAGTATTTT.

This chain connects TRBV27 to TRBJ1-1, with D possibly matching TRBD1 (6 bases). The V gene lost 8 bases and the J gene lost 1 base, with 14 bases spanning the gap. CDR3 length: 14 amino acids. In germline, CDR1 is MNHEY, CDR2 SMNVEV (reference sequence). Here the CDR3 reads CASLRRGGNTEAFF. CDR3 DNA: TGTGCCAGCCTCCGCAGGGGAGGGAACACTGAAGCTTTCTTT.

This chain uses TRBV7-9 with TRBJ2-7; TRBD2 matches 13 bases. Germline loops: CDR1 SEHNR, CDR2 FQNEAQ (reference sequence). The CDR3 loop spans 16 amino acids. After removal of 3 bases from V and 5 bases from J, the junction contained 7 bases not matched to a gene. The CDR3 DNA is TGTGCCAGCAGCTTTGGGGGACTAGCGGGATCTGACGAGCAGTACTTC. Its protein is CASSFGGLAGSDEQYF.

The CDR3 region has the DNA TGTGCCAGTAGTATGATGCAGGGGGCTTACAATGAGCAGTTCTTC. It translates to CASSMMQGAYNEQFF. V is TRBV19 and J is TRBJ2-1; TRBD1 matches at 8 bases. The CDR3 totals 15 residues. V was pared by 3 bases and J by 4 bases, with 5 bases of the junction left unmatched. Germline loops: CDR1 LNHDA, CDR2 SQIVND (reference sequence).

This clone turned up a few times. V gene TRBV4-3 combines with J gene TRBJ2-5; D unclear. The CDR3 is made up of 14 amino acids. With 3 bases removed from V and 5 bases from J, the gap between germline ends came to 13 bases. Germline loops: CDR1 LGHNA, CDR2 YSLEER. CDR3 DNA: TGCGCCAGCAGCCAGTCCTACGTTCGGGAGACCCAGTACTTC. Translated, it gives CASSQSYVRETQYF.

The chain has TRBV11-2 and TRBJ2-1; 11 bases agree with TRBD2. The CDR3 consists of 16 residues. J lost 8 bases, V lost 5 bases, and 11 bases had no gene match. Germline V CDR1 and CDR2: SGHAT, FQNNGV. The CDR3, as DNA: TGTGCCAGCAGCCGTTCTAGCGGGAGGAGTATAGATGAGCAGTTCTTC. This gives the protein CASSRSSGRSIDEQFF.

The CDR3 DNA follows: TGCGCCAGCACCCGGACAGGGGGGTACACAGATACGCAGTATTTT. This sequence encodes CASTRTGGYTDTQYF. The rearrangement uses TRBV4-1 and TRBJ2-3, with TRBD1 matching 10 bases. After removal of 7 bases from V and 2 bases from J, the junction contained 6 bases not matched to a gene. The CDR3 loop spans 15 amino acids. Germline CDR1 reads MGHRA; CDR2 reads YSYEKL.

This sequence joins TRBV4-2 and TRBJ2-7; possibly TRBD1 or TRBD2 for D (7 bases each). The V end lost 1 base, the J end lost 7 bases, and 17 bases lay between the germline ends. The CDR3 has 15 amino acids. Germline assignment: CDR1 LGHNA and CDR2 YNFKEQ. The CDR3 is CASSQVSGTAREQYF. CDR3 nucleotides: TGTGCCAGCAGCCAAGTAAGCGGGACAGCTAGAGAGCAGTACTTC.

The chain carries TRBV19 and TRBJ2-1; D perhaps matches TRBD2 (7 bases). This CDR3 has 15 residues. The germline V and J ends were trimmed by 3 bases and 8 bases, with 17 bases remaining between them. Germline V gene lookup returns CDR1 LNHDA and CDR2 SQIVND (reference sequence). CDR3 sequence: CASSMVGGGLYEQFF. CDR3 sequence (DNA): TGTGCCAGTAGTATGGTGGGAGGGGGGTTGTATGAGCAGTTCTTC.

This CDR3 is CASSLLGQWEQFF. The CDR3 region has the DNA TGTGCCAGCAGTTTACTGGGACAATGGGAGCAGTTCTTC. The gene calls are TRBV27 and TRBJ2-7; D may be TRBD1 (6 bases). The J call is uncertain, as TRBJ2-1 better fits the DNA end. Germline CDR1 and CDR2: MNHEY and SMNVEV (reference sequence). The CDR3 spans 13 residues.

This clone has only one observation. The genes are TRBV5-1 and TRBJ2-3, with 12 bases lining up with TRBD2. V was clipped by 1 base and J by 0 bases; unmatched bases: 6. This CDR3 is built from 18 residues. Germline CDR1 SGHRS, CDR2 YFSETQ. CDR3 protein: CASSLNRGTSGSTDTQYF. CDR3 sequence (DNA): TGCGCCAGCAGCTTGAATCGCGGGACTAGCGGGAGCACAGATACGCAGTATTTT.

J is TRBJ2-5 and V is TRBV2; D possibly corresponds to TRBD1 (5 bases). Germline values: CDR1 SNHLY, CDR2 FYNNEI. The CDR3 covers 14 residues. Trimming removed 4 bases at V and 9 bases at J, with 18 bases between. The CDR3 sequence is CASSVASTLGAQYF. CDR3 in DNA: TGTGCCAGCAGTGTAGCCAGCACCTTAGGGGCCCAGTACTTC.

CDR3 in DNA: TGTGCCAGCAGCGGTAGGAGGGGGACTGAAGCTTTCTTT. Translation gives CASSGRRGTEAFF. This sequence joins TRBV5-8 and TRBJ1-1, with D maybe TRBD1 (6 bases). There are 13 residues in the CDR3. V was shortened by 4 bases and J by 5 bases, with 12 bases between the two germline ends. The germline V gene has CDR1 SGHTS and CDR2 YDEGEE. The entire variable domain, with the rest obtained from reference TRBV5-8 and TRBJ1-1, is as follows: EAGVTQSPTHLIKTRGQQATLRCSPISGHTSVYWYQQALGLGLQFLLWYDEGEERNRGNFPPRFSGRQFPNYSSELNVNALELEDSALYLCASSGRRGTEAFFGQGTRLTVV.

The chain links TRBV6-1 to TRBJ1-2; possibly TRBD1 for D (6 bases). Trimming removed 3 bases from V and 7 bases from J, with 12 bases in between. The CDR3 has 13 amino acids. Germline V gene sequence: CDR1 MNHNS, CDR2 SASEGT. The CDR3 DNA follows: TGTGCCAGCAGTGATCAGGGGCCCTCTGGCTACACCTTC. Translating it yields CASSDQGPSGYTF.

The table lists this clone with a count of one. This CDR3 is CAWSAGGTEAFF. CDR3 in DNA: TGTGCCTGGAGTGCCGGAGGCACTGAAGCTTTCTTT. The V and J genes are TRBV30 and TRBJ1-1, with D uncertain. Germline CDR1 GTSNPN, CDR2 SVGIG (reference sequence). The CDR3 sequence is 12 residues long. The ends were cut back, 1 base at V and 4 bases at J, with 7 bases in the middle.